These 9 T cell receptor beta chains were all obtained from the same sample, sequenced in a study of shared clonotypes between healthy human individuals. Produced via immunoSEQ multiplex PCR; TCRdb's table is partial and in-frame only. The sample lists around 200,000 clones, over 85% occurring once. The sequencing sample was made of naive CD4+ T cells sorted from blood. Subset defined: CD45RA+ positively selected. These receptors were collected from a woman aged 30 to 39 in good health.

This clone has more than one count but fewer than ten. This chain connects TRBV20-1 to TRBJ2-7, with unresolved D. Trimming removed 7 bases at V and 9 bases at J, with 16 bases between. Germline loops: CDR1 DFQATT, CDR2 SNEGSKA (reference sequence). The CDR3 length is 11 residues. The CDR3 protein is CSGQASDGQYF. The CDR3 nucleotides are TGCAGTGGTCAGGCGTCGGATGGGCAGTACTTC.

This chain joins TRBV7-2 and TRBJ1-1, with D maybe TRBD1 (6 bases). The V end was cut by 2 bases, the J end by 3 bases, with 10 bases between. Germline lookup yields CDR1 SGHTA and CDR2 FQGNSA. The CDR3 runs 14 residues. The CDR3 nucleotides are TGTGCCAGCAGCTTAACAGGGAGGGACACTGAAGCTTTCTTT. Residues: CASSLTGRDTEAFF.

The chain couples TRBV4-1 to TRBJ2-7; the D gene could be TRBD1 or TRBD2 (6 bases each). This CDR3 region has 16 residues. Germline-derived CDR1 and CDR2 are MGHRA and YSYEKL. V lost 4 bases and J 4 bases, leaving 20 bases between the germline ends. The CDR3 nucleotides read TGCGCCAGCAGCCCAGGGGACGGGAGAGGGGATTACGAGCAGTACTTC. Its translation is CASSPGDGRGDYEQYF.

This chain joins TRBV29-1 and TRBJ2-5; D is unresolved. The last part of the DNA fits TRBJ2-7 better; the J call may be wrong. The CDR3 extends over 12 amino acids. Germline assignment: CDR1 SQVTM and CDR2 ANQGSEA. This CDR3 reads CSVGQERYEQYF. The CDR3 coding sequence is TGCAGCGTGGGTCAAGAGCGCTACGAGCAGTACTTC.

This clone appeared a few times. The CDR3 DNA follows: TGTGCCAGCAGCCCGCTCTCTGGAAACACCATATATTTT. Translated: CASSPLSGNTIYF. The V call is TRBV4-2, the J call TRBJ1-3; D remains unclear. The ends were cut back, 4 bases at V and 0 bases at J, with 4 bases in the middle. CDR1 is LGHNA and CDR2 is YNFKEQ in the germline V gene. This CDR3 spans 13 amino acids.

V usage is TRBV5-1 and J usage is TRBJ2-1; 9 bases are a match to TRBD2. Germline loops: CDR1 SGHRS, CDR2 YFSETQ. This CDR3 has 17 amino acids. V lost 4 bases and J lost 0; bases outside the gene matches: 8. CDR3 bases: TGCGCCAGCAGCCAGGTGGCTAGCGGGACCTCCTACAATGAGCAGTTCTTC. Encoded protein: CASSQVASGTSYNEQFF.

V is TRBV27 and J is TRBJ2-7; 9 nucleotides line up with TRBD2. Germline assignment: CDR1 MNHEY and CDR2 SMNVEV (reference sequence). Trimming removed 6 bases from V and 5 bases from J; junction bases left unmatched: 8. The CDR3 covers 14 residues. Written as DNA, the CDR3 is TGTGCCAGCAGGCTAGCGGGATGGGTGGACGAGCAGTACTTC. Its protein product is CASRLAGWVDEQYF.

The chain employs TRBV7-6 and TRBJ1-2, with unresolved D. Trimming took off 5 bases at V and 6 bases at J, with 10 bases between the two ends. This CDR3 spans 12 amino acids. Germline CDR1 is SGHVS and CDR2 is FNYEAQ. The CDR3 loop is CASSPPRHGYTF. CDR3 bases: TGTGCCAGCAGCCCCCCCCGACATGGCTACACCTTC.

J is TRBJ2-7 and V is TRBV10-3; D gene uncertain. CDR1 is ENHRY and CDR2 is SYGVKD in the germline V gene. This CDR3 region has 15 residues. Trimming removed 0 bases from V and 0 bases from J, with 9 bases in between. The CDR3 sequence is CAISESTGSSYEQYF. The CDR3 DNA reads as TGTGCCATCAGTGAGTCGACTGGCAGCTCCTACGAGCAGTACTTC.